This T cell receptor (beta chain) was captured by sequencing in a study of cytomegalovirus exposure and HLA in healthy donors. This clone has more than one count but fewer than ten. What it recognizes is unknown. The CMV serostatus of this donor went unrecorded. General study points: Versus the approximately 700-donor mean, an Asian-associated ancestry cluster reportedly showed fewer N-insertions in a later analysis. Association of approximately 18,000 TCR beta sequences with HLA alleles was found at 0.05 false discovery rate in a later analysis.

This CDR3 region has 15 residues. Trimming cost V 3 bases and J 4 bases; bases outside gene matches: 5. Germline V lookup: CDR1 MGHRA, CDR2 YSYEKL. A multiplex PCR was run with 60 Vbeta primers and 13 Jbeta primers. Sequencing used immunoSEQ multiplex PCR; TCRdb keeps in-frame clones, though not all of them. The data show 90,000 to 150,000 clones, around 77% seen once. Specimen: PBMCs. The chain employs TRBV4-1 and TRBJ2-7; 11 nucleotides agree with TRBD1. This TCR came from a human donor in good health. The CDR3 is CASSHGQGAQYEQYF. The CDR3 DNA sequence: TGCGCCAGCAGCCATGGACAGGGGGCGCAATACGAGCAGTACTTC.